The T cell receptor beta chain under discussion was sequenced for a study of OX40 agonist ivuxolimab in advanced cancers. Study-wide findings and caveats: Expanded clones belonging to CD8+ T cells outnumbered, on average, those of CD4+.

This clone was found once. What it recognizes is unknown. Germline V gene lookup returns CDR1 ENHRY and CDR2 SYGVKD. V was shortened by 6 bases and J by 4 bases, with 13 bases between the two germline ends. There are 14 residues in the CDR3. Clones were sequenced by immunoSEQ multiplex PCR, and TCRdb holds only the in-frame ones, with some missing. The profile shows about 60,000 clones, roughly 89% of them singletons. The sequences come from CD4+ or CD8+ T cells sorted from blood, collected in a trial of the OX40 agonist ivuxolimab. This chain uses TRBV10-3 with TRBJ1-3, with a weak D call TRBD1 (5 bases). The receptor was isolated from an adult with an advanced solid tumor such as melanoma, head and neck, liver or kidney cancer. CDR3 bases: TGTGCCATCAGGGACCTCAGGGTGGGAAACACCATATATTTT. Translation: CAIRDLRVGNTIYF.